These 22 T cell receptor beta chains came from one sample sequenced in a study of blood T cell repertoires in COVID-19. Sequencing was performed with immunoSEQ multiplex PCR; in TCRdb, only in-frame clones are kept and a portion is missing. The sample shows 370,000 or so clones, about 90% of them seen only once. The sequenced sample consisted of PBMCs or T cells enriched from blood (not recorded which). These receptors originate from a man younger than 40 who had recovered from COVID-19.

This chain links TRBV7-8 with TRBJ2-7; D might be TRBD2 (5 bases). In germline, CDR1 is SGHVS, CDR2 FQNEAQ. This CDR3 contains 13 residues. Trimming left V 4 bases short and J 3 bases short, with 10 bases between. The CDR3 region is CASSSSGDYEQYF. DNA of the CDR3: TGTGCCAGCAGCTCCAGCGGCGACTACGAGCAGTACTTC.

The chain has TRBV5-1 and TRBJ1-2, with D possibly matching TRBD1 (5 bases). Per the germline V gene, CDR1 is SGHRS and CDR2 is YFSETQ. The CDR3 sequence is 15 residues long. V was trimmed by 5 bases and J by 2 bases, leaving 16 bases between them. The CDR3 bases are TGCGCCAGCAGAGCCAGGGTCGGGCCAAACTATGGCTACACCTTC. Amino acid sequence: CASRARVGPNYGYTF.

The V and J genes are TRBV4-2 and TRBJ2-1, with D maybe TRBD1 (6 bases). CDR3 length equals 15 residues. With 1 base removed from V and 5 bases from J, the gap between germline ends came to 12 bases. From germline, CDR1 is LGHNA and CDR2 YNFKEQ. The CDR3 spells CASSQGQGLNNEQFF. CDR3 sequence (DNA): TGTGCCAGCAGCCAAGGCCAGGGGCTAAACAATGAGCAGTTCTTC.

This clone was recorded many times. This sample also contains other DNA sequences that code for the same CDR3. The chain combines TRBV9 with TRBJ2-7, with no clear D. V gave up 0 bases and J gave up 0 bases, with 10 bases separating them. Germline CDR1 reads SGDLS; CDR2 reads YYNGEE. CDR3 length equals 15 residues. The DNA of the CDR3 is TGTGCCAGCAGCGTAGCTGGTGAGAGCTCCTACGAGCAGTACTTC. It codes for CASSVAGESSYEQYF.

The genes are TRBV4-3 and TRBJ1-3; D is possibly TRBD1 (6 bases). Germline CDR1 LGHNA, CDR2 YSLEER. Trimming removed 4 bases at V and 0 bases at J, with 13 bases between. The CDR3 length is 16 residues. CDR3 sequence (DNA): TGCGCCAGCAGCCCAGGGCCAGGGGTCTCTGGAAACACCATATATTTT. It is translated as CASSPGPGVSGNTIYF.

On this clone: The identical CDR3 is also encoded by other nucleotide sequences in the sample. The chain uses TRBV18 and TRBJ1-3; D is undetermined. With 6 bases removed from V and 0 bases from J, the gap between germline ends came to 9 bases. Germline CDR1 reads KGHSH; CDR2 reads LQKENI. This CDR3 comprises 14 residues. The CDR3 spells CASSPGSSGNTIYF. The CDR3 DNA sequence: TGTGCCAGCTCTCCAGGCTCCTCTGGAAACACCATATATTTT. Drawing the rest from reference TRBV18 and TRBJ1-3, the complete variable domain is NAGVMQNPRHLVRRRGQEARLRCSPMKGHSHVYWYRQLPEEGLKFMVYLQKENIIDESGMPKERFSAEFPKEGPSILRIQQVVRGDSAAYFCASSPGSSGNTIYFGEGSWLTVV.

The V gene is TRBV7-9, the J gene TRBJ2-1; 8 nucleotides match TRBD1. In germline, CDR1 is SEHNR, CDR2 FQNEAQ (reference sequence). V lost 4 bases and J lost 6; bases outside the gene matches: 8. CDR3 size: 15 residues. The CDR3 nucleotides are TGTGCCAGCAGCTCACAGGGGGGCGAGTTCAATGAGCAGTTCTTC. Protein: CASSSQGGEFNEQFF.

The CDR3 protein is CASSLPPGWNTEAFF. CDR3 nucleotides: TGTGCCAGTAGCCTCCCCCCGGGTTGGAACACTGAAGCTTTCTTT. This rearrangement joins TRBV19 to TRBJ1-1; D is ambiguous. V lost 6 bases and J lost 1, with 15 bases in between. The germline V gene has CDR1 LNHDA and CDR2 SQIVND (reference sequence). This CDR3 is built from 15 residues.

The chain carries TRBV5-1 and TRBJ2-2; the D gene is possibly TRBD1 (6 bases). Germline V lookup: CDR1 SGHRS, CDR2 YFSETQ. The ends were cut back, 1 base at V and 6 bases at J, with 13 bases in the middle. The CDR3 spans 15 residues. CDR3 in amino acids: CASSLLQQGSGELFF. The CDR3 region has the DNA TGCGCCAGCAGCTTGTTGCAACAGGGTTCCGGGGAGCTGTTTTTT. Full variable domain (remainder filled in from reference TRBV5-1 and TRBJ2-2): KAGVTQTPRYLIKTRGQQVTLSCSPISGHRSVSWYQQTPGQGLQFLFEYFSETQRNKGNFPGRFSGRQFSNSRSEMNVSTLELGDSALYLCASSLLQQGSGELFFGEGSRLTVL.

DNA of the CDR3: TGTGCCAGCTCACTGACAGGGGACGACTATGGCTACACCTTC. It specifies CASSLTGDDYGYTF. This chain uses TRBV18 with TRBJ1-2; 8 bases are a match to TRBD1. From germline, CDR1 is KGHSH and CDR2 LQKENI. The CDR3 length is 14 residues. V lost 4 bases, J lost 3 bases, and 4 bases stayed unmatched.

This sequence joins TRBV7-2 and TRBJ2-7; the D gene is possibly TRBD1 (6 bases). Between the trimmed V and J ends, which lost 7 bases and 7 bases, there was a span of 17 bases. Germline V lookup: CDR1 SGHTA, CDR2 FQGNSA. CDR3 length: 13 residues. CDR3 nucleotides: TGTGCCAGCACCCCGACAGGATTTGGAGAGCAGTACTTC. The encoded protein is CASTPTGFGEQYF.

This clone was counted once. The rearrangement links TRBV5-1 to TRBJ1-1; D is perhaps TRBD1 (5 bases). The V and J ends lost 0 bases and 3 bases respectively, with 15 bases between them. This CDR3 is 16 amino acids long. CDR1 and CDR2 (germline): SGHRS, YFSETQ. The CDR3 protein is CASSLGSGQGDTEAFF. The CDR3 coding sequence is TGCGCCAGCAGCTTGGGTAGTGGGCAGGGTGACACTGAAGCTTTCTTT.

The chain carries TRBV29-1 and TRBJ2-5, with TRBD1 matching over 8 bases. CDR1 is SQVTM, CDR2 ANQGSEA, per germline. Losses at the gene ends were 3 bases for V and 2 bases for J; bases not matched to a gene: 8. This CDR3 has 15 residues. The CDR3 DNA sequence: TGCAGCGTTGATGATCTTGGACAGGGACAAGAGACCCAGTACTTC. This codes for CSVDDLGQGQETQYF.

CDR3 residues: CATRYRVTNTEAFF. The CDR3 DNA reads TGTGCCACCAGATACCGGGTTACTAACACTGAAGCTTTCTTT. The rearrangement links TRBV15 to TRBJ1-1; D gene uncertain. CDR1 LNHNV and CDR2 YYDKDF come from the germline V gene (reference sequence). V was pared by 6 bases and J by 2 bases, with 13 bases between. CDR3 length equals 14 residues.

The chain couples TRBV27 to TRBJ1-6; D is unresolved. V was trimmed by 6 bases and J by 6 bases, leaving 27 bases between them. The CDR3 totals 19 residues. The V gene's germline CDR1 is MNHEY and CDR2 SMNVEV (reference sequence). The CDR3 is CASSPEAARLRDGNSPLHF. DNA for the CDR3: TGTGCCAGCAGCCCCGAGGCCGCTCGGCTCCGAGACGGTAATTCACCCCTCCACTTT.

This clone showed up just once. V is TRBV27 and J is TRBJ2-5, with 8 positions matching TRBD1. The V segment lost 2 bases and the J segment 4 bases; nucleotides outside the gene matches: 3. CDR3 length: 14 amino acids. Germline V gene lookup returns CDR1 MNHEY and CDR2 SMNVEV (reference sequence). The CDR3 sequence: CASSLLDRGETQYF. For the CDR3, the DNA is TGTGCCAGCAGTTTACTCGACAGGGGAGAGACCCAGTACTTC.

This clone has a single count. The sample contains more than one DNA sequence encoding this CDR3. V usage is TRBV20-1 and J usage is TRBJ1-1, with a tentative D call TRBD1 (6 bases). The CDR3 totals 11 residues. V lost 5 bases, J lost 5 bases, and 9 bases lay in between. The germline CDR1 and CDR2 sequences are DFQATT and SNEGSKA (reference sequence). CDR3 loop: CSALQGTEAFF. The DNA of the CDR3 is TGCAGTGCTCTACAGGGAACTGAAGCTTTCTTT.

V is TRBV3-1 (or the pseudogene TRBV3-2) and J is TRBJ1-4; possibly TRBD1 for D (5 bases). V was pared by 7 bases and J by 8 bases, with 17 bases between. There are 14 residues in the CDR3. Germline loops: CDR1 LGHDT, CDR2 YNNKEL (reference sequence). The CDR3 DNA is TGTGCCAGCACTTCTTCAGGGATCGGGGAAAAACTGTTTTTT. It specifies CASTSSGIGEKLFF.

The DNA of the CDR3 is TGTGCCAGCAGCCAAGGCGGAACTGACTCCACAGATACGCAGTATTTT. It is translated as CASSQGGTDSTDTQYF. The V gene is TRBV4-2, the J gene TRBJ2-3; D remains ambiguous. Deletions cut 1 base from V and 2 bases from J, with 13 bases between. CDR3 size: 16 residues. The V gene's germline CDR1 is LGHNA and CDR2 YNFKEQ.

V is TRBV11-2 and J is TRBJ2-2; 10 bases agree with TRBD1. The CDR3 runs 16 residues. Trimming took 5 bases from V and 7 from J; bases not matched to a gene: 10. The V gene's germline CDR1 is SGHAT and CDR2 FQNNGV. The CDR3 coding sequence is TGTGCCAGCAGCGCACGGGACAGGGGAGAGGTCGGGGAGCTGTTTTTT. Translated, it gives CASSARDRGEVGELFF.

This clone has only a few counts. V and J are TRBV7-2 and TRBJ1-1; perhaps TRBD1 as D (6 bases). The ends were cut back, 6 bases at V and 2 bases at J, with 16 bases in the middle. Germline V gene sequence: CDR1 SGHTA, CDR2 FQGNSA. This CDR3 is 15 amino acids long. The CDR3 is CASRSRTAINTEAFF. Written as DNA, the CDR3 is TGTGCCAGCAGATCGAGGACAGCGATAAACACTGAAGCTTTCTTT.

This chain joins TRBV7-8 and TRBJ1-1, with 7 bases fitting TRBD1. With 5 bases clipped from V and 11 bases from J, the junction kept 8 bases outside the gene matches. CDR1 is SGHVS and CDR2 is FQNEAQ in the germline V gene. CDR3 length: 12 residues. The chain's CDR3 is CASSPDRVGAFF. As DNA, the CDR3 is TGTGCCAGCAGCCCTGACAGGGTTGGTGCTTTCTTT. Based on the CDR3 plus reference TRBV7-8 and TRBJ1-1, the full variable domain is GAGVSQSPRYKVAKRGQDVALRCDPISGHVSLFWYQQALGQGPEFLTYFQNEAQLDKSGLPSDRFFAERPEGSVSTLKIQRTQQEDSAVYLCASSPDRVGAFFGQGTRLTVV.